A single sample is the source of the 14 T cell receptor beta chains below, sequenced in a study of shared clonotypes between healthy human individuals. Profiling relied on immunoSEQ multiplex PCR, and the TCRdb table lists in-frame clones only, not all of them. The table records under 600,000 clones, 95% to 98% of them present only once. Naive-designated CD8 cells lacked CD45RO, were positively enriched for CCR7, and omitted terminally differentiated effector memory CD45RA+ cells. The specimen sequenced was naive CD8+ T cells sorted from blood. These receptors came from a young man in good health.

The chain joins TRBV19 to TRBJ1-5, with D perhaps matching TRBD1 (6 bases). The CDR3 runs to 18 residues. CDR1 and CDR2 from the germline V gene are LNHDA and SQIVND (reference sequence). V dropped 5 bases and J dropped 3 bases, with 23 bases sitting between them. In DNA, the CDR3 is TGTGCCAGTAGTGGGGAGCAGGGACAAGTATCATTCAATCAGCCCCAGCATTTT. Translated: CASSGEQGQVSFNQPQHF.

The V gene is TRBV27, the J gene TRBJ2-5, with D possibly being TRBD1 (6 bases). The length of the CDR3 is 14 residues. Germline values: CDR1 MNHEY, CDR2 SMNVEV (reference sequence). V was clipped by 2 bases and J by 2 bases, with 9 bases between them. The CDR3 sequence: CASSLIGTQETQYF. The CDR3 bases are TGTGCCAGCAGTTTAATCGGGACACAAGAGACCCAGTACTTC.

The V gene is TRBV6-5, the J gene TRBJ2-1; a weak D match, TRBD2 (6 bases). Germline V CDR1 and CDR2: MNHEY, SVGAGI. This CDR3 contains 13 residues. With 7 bases removed from V and 4 bases from J, the gap between germline ends came to 11 bases. The CDR3 bases are TGTGCCAGCACCTCGGGAGCTTACAATGAGCAGTTCTTC. Translated, it gives CASTSGAYNEQFF.

The rearrangement joins TRBV29-1 to TRBJ1-2; D ambiguous. V gave up 7 bases and J gave up 4 bases, with 22 bases separating them. The CDR3 totals 15 residues. Germline V gene data show CDR1 as SQVTM and CDR2 as ANQGSEA. The CDR3 sequence is CSAGPPTKRGYGYTF. DNA of the CDR3: TGCAGCGCCGGCCCCCCAACAAAACGTGGCTATGGCTACACCTTC.

This clone was counted a single time. The chain recombines TRBV11-2 with TRBJ2-6; D not resolved. In germline, CDR1 is SGHAT, CDR2 FQNNGV. Trimming shortened V by 1 base and J by 5 bases, and 9 bases separated the two germline ends. This CDR3 has 15 residues. The CDR3 DNA reads as TGTGCCAGCAGCTTAGGGGATCTCTGGGCCAACGTCCTGACTTTC. Its translation: CASSLGDLWANVLTF.

This clone has just one count. The CDR3 DNA is TGTGCCAGCAGTTTAGGACGGGACACTGAAGCTTTCTTT. This gives the protein CASSLGRDTEAFF. V is TRBV27 and J is TRBJ1-1; no clear D gene. This CDR3 has 13 amino acids. Deletions cut 2 bases from V and 3 bases from J, with 7 bases between. Germline CDR1 MNHEY, CDR2 SMNVEV (reference sequence).

The rearrangement links TRBV11-2 to TRBJ2-1; 10 bases fit TRBD2. This CDR3 has 15 amino acids. V was clipped by 6 bases and J by 14 bases; unmatched bases: 16. Looked up from germline, CDR1 is SGHAT and CDR2 is FQNNGV. The CDR3 spells CASSSWTSGSPEKFF. Here the CDR3 DNA reads TGTGCCAGCAGTTCATGGACTAGCGGATCCCCCGAAAAGTTCTTC.

The rearrangement links TRBV4-1 to TRBJ2-1; 10 bases are shared with TRBD1. J was trimmed by 0 bases and V by 4 bases; bases with no gene match: 3. The CDR3 spans 16 residues. Looked up from germline, CDR1 is MGHRA and CDR2 is YSYEKL. CDR3 coding DNA: TGCGCCAGCAGCCCGGACAGGGGGGCCTCCTACAATGAGCAGTTCTTC. Protein: CASSPDRGASYNEQFF.

Of note for this clone: As the CDR3 is not closed by the conserved phenylalanine or tryptophan, this likely results from a read error. The limits of the CDR3 on the DNA are not certain, so only TCRdb's listed CDR3 is given. This CDR3 is CASSKDPQVKL. The chain recombines TRBV21-1 with TRBJ1-2; TRBD1, the table's D call, was not compared with the DNA. TRBV21-1 is annotated as a pseudogene. The CDR3 contains 11 residues when both ends are counted.

V is TRBV7-9 and J is TRBJ2-1, with 7 bases lining up with TRBD2. CDR1 is SEHNR, CDR2 FQNEAQ, per germline (reference sequence). The length of the CDR3 is 15 residues. Unmatched junction bases numbered 10, after V lost 4 bases and J lost 7 bases. The CDR3 DNA reads as TGTGCCAGCAGCTCCAGGGCGGGAGCGGTGAATGAGCAGTTCTTC. Amino acid sequence: CASSSRAGAVNEQFF.

The rearrangement joins TRBV7-6 to TRBJ2-7; 7 bases align to TRBD1. The CDR3 consists of 13 residues. In germline, CDR1 is SGHVS, CDR2 FNYEAQ. V lost 3 bases and J lost 2; bases outside the gene matches: 1. The CDR3 bases are TGTGCCAGCAGCTTGACAGGGCCCTACGAGCAGTACTTC. Translated: CASSLTGPYEQYF.

The V call is TRBV14, the J call TRBJ2-7, with 15 bases matching TRBD2. Germline trimming cut 4 bases from V and 2 bases from J; bases unmatched to any gene: 0. CDR1 is SGHDN, CDR2 FVKESK, per germline. CDR3 length: 15 residues. CDR3 residues: CASSRTSGRAYEQYF. The CDR3 region has the DNA TGTGCCAGCAGCCGGACTAGCGGGAGGGCCTACGAGCAGTACTTC.

The rearrangement uses TRBV7-6 and TRBJ2-5, with unresolved D. The CDR3 runs to 13 residues. The V end was cut by 4 bases, the J end by 7 bases, with 13 bases between. CDR1 and CDR2 from the germline V gene are SGHVS and FNYEAQ. This CDR3 reads CASSSHGRGTQYF. CDR3 in DNA: TGTGCCAGCAGCTCGCACGGTCGCGGGACCCAGTACTTC. The full variable domain, its missing parts supplied by reference TRBV7-6 and TRBJ2-5, is GAGVSQSPRYKVTKRGQDVALRCDPISGHVSLYWYRQALGQGPEFLTYFNYEAQQDKSGLPNDRFSAERPEGSISTLTIQRTEQRDSAMYRCASSSHGRGTQYFGPGTRLLVL.

This clone was found a few times. Other nucleotide sequences from this sample produce the same CDR3. This sequence joins TRBV28 and TRBJ2-7, with unresolved D. The CDR3 loop spans 12 amino acids. CDR1 MDHEN and CDR2 SYDVKM come from the germline V gene. Trimming removed 4 bases from V and 0 bases from J, with 4 bases in between. CDR3 region: CASSSNSYEQYF. The DNA for the CDR3 is TGTGCCAGCAGTTCTAACTCCTACGAGCAGTACTTC.